The T cell receptor beta chain under discussion was sequenced for a study of T cell changes during pregnancy in multiple sclerosis. The repertoire was sequenced with immunoSEQ multiplex PCR; TCRdb's copy has only in-frame clones and lacks some. Here the sample spans about 59,000 clones, roughly 93% being singletons. The germline V and J ends were trimmed by 5 bases and 5 bases, with 9 bases remaining between them. Germline loops: CDR1 SGHTA, CDR2 FQGTGA. CDR3 length equals 13 residues. This TCR was sampled from a female donor with multiple sclerosis, enrolled in a pregnancy study. Sample: CD4+ T cells from peripheral blood mononuclear cells, taken before pregnancy. The V and J genes are TRBV7-3 and TRBJ2-2, with a possible D match to TRBD2 (6 bases). This CDR3 is CASSVTSTGELFF. CDR3 coding DNA: TGTGCCAGCAGCGTGACTAGTACCGGGGAGCTGTTTTTT.